Listed here is a single T cell receptor (beta chain). Source study methods: Nucleated cell number was recorded as an estimate derived from reference gene primer amplification. Measured with immunoSEQ multiplex PCR; TCRdb has only the in-frame clones, and not every one. From that table come the V and J calls and clone size; the DNA was used to work out D and trimming. The sample holds tens of thousands of clones, 83% seen once. The CDR3 is made up of 15 amino acids. V was cut by 4 bases and J by 7 bases, with 15 bases left in between. The germline V gene has CDR1 SGHRS and CDR2 YFSETQ. These data come from a study of blood T cell repertoires in COVID-19.

This chain connects TRBV5-1 to TRBJ1-6, with D tentatively TRBD1 (6 bases). Sample: peripheral blood. The origin of this receptor is a woman aged 60 to 75 with acute or convalescent COVID-19. The CDR3 nucleotides read TGCGCCAGCAGCGATGTCGGGCAGGGGAATTCACCCCTCCACTTT. As protein: CASSDVGQGNSPLHF.